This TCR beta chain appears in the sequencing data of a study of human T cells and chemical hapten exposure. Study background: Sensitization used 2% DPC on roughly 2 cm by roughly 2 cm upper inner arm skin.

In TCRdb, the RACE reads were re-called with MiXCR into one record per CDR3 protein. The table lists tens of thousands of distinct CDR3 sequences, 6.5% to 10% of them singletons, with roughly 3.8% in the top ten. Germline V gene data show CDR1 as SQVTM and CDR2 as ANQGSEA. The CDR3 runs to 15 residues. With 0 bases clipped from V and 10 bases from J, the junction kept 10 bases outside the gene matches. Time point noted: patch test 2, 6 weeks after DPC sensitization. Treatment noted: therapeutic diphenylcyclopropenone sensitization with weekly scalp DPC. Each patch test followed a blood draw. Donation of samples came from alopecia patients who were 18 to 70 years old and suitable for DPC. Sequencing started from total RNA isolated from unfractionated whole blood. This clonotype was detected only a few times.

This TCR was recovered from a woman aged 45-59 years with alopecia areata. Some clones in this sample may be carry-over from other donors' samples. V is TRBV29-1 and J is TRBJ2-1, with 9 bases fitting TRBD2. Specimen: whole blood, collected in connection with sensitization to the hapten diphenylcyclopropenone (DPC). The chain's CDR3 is CSVEDVAGGPGEQFF. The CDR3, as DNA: TGCAGCGTTGAAGATGTGGCGGGAGGGCCCGGGGAGCAGTTCTTC.